The present TCR beta chain was sequenced within a study of shared clonotypes between healthy human individuals. Study findings and constraints: In the sorted subsets, rarefaction showed sequencing was incomplete despite large depth.

TCRdb keeps only in-frame clones here, not all; method: immunoSEQ multiplex PCR. This table holds about 1.5 million clones, 98% found once. The CDR3 length is 15 residues. V gave up 3 bases and J gave up 5 bases; unmatched junction bases: 8. Germline V gene sequence: CDR1 SGHRS, CDR2 YFSETQ. On this clone itself: Its specificity is unknown.

Material: naive CD4+ T cells sorted from blood. The subset is: CD45RA+ positively selected. This receptor was taken from a man aged 30 to 45 in good health. The chain uses TRBV5-1 and TRBJ2-5; 9 nucleotides match TRBD1. CDR3 protein: CASSSSGTGSETQYF. In DNA, the CDR3 is TGCGCCAGCAGCTCGTCCGGGACAGGGTCCGAGACCCAGTACTTC.